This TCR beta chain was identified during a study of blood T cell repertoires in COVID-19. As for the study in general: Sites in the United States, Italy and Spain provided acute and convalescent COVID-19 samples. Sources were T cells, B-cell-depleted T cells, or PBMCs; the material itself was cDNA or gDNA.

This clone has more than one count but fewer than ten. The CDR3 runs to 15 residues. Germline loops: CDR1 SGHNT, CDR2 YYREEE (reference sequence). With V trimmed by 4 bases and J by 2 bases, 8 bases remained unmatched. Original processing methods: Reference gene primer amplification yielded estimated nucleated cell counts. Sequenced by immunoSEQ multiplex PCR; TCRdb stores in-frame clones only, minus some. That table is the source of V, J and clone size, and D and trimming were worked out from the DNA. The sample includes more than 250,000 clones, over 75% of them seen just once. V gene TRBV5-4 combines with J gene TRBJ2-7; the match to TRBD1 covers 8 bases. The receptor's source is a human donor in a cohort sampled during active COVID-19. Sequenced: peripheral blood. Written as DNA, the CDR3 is TGTGCCAGCAGCGCGGGGACAGGAAAAACCTACGAGCAGTACTTC. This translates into CASSAGTGKTYEQYF.